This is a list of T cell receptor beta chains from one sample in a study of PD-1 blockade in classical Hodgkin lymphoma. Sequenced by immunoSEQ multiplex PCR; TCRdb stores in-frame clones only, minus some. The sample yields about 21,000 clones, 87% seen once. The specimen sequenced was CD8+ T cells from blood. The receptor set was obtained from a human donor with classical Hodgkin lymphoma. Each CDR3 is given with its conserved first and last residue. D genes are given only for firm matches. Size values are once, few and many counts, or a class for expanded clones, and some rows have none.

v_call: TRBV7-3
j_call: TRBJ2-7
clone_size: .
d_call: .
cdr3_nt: TGTGCCAGCAGCCCCGGGGGATCCTCCTTTCAGTACTTC
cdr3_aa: CASSPGGSSFQYF

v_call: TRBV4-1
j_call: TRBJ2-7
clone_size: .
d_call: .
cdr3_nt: TGCGCCAGCAGCCAAGTAGGGGACTACGAGCAGTACTTC
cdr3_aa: CASSQVGDYEQYF

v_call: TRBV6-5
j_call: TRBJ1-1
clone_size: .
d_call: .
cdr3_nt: TGTGCCAGCAGTTACAAGAGAATGAACACTGAAGCTTTCTTT
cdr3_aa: CASSYKRMNTEAFF

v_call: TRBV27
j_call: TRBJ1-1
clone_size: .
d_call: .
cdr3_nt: TGTGCCAGCAGTCCCTCGTGGGGCGACCTTTCCTTTGAAGCTTTCTTT
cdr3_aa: CASSPSWGDLSFEAFF

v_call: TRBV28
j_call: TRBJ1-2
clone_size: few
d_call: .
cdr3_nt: TGTGCCAGCAGTTTAGGGGCAGGGAACTATGGCTACACCTTC
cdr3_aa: CASSLGAGNYGYTF

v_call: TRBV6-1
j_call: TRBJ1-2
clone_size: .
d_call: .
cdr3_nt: TGTGCCAGCAGTGCACAGGAACCCTATGGCTACACCTTC
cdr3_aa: CASSAQEPYGYTF

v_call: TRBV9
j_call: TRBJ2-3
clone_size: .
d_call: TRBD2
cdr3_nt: TGTGCCAGCAGCGCCCTGACTAGCGGGCCCACAGATACGCAGTATTTT
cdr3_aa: CASSALTSGPTDTQYF

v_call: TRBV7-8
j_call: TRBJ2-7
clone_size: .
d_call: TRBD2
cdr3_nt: TGTGCCAGCGGCCCTAGCGGGAGTTTCAACGAGCAGTACTTC
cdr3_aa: CASGPSGSFNEQYF

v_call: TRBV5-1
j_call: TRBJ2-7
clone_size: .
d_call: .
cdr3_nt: TGCGCCAGCAGCCCCCAGGGTCCCTACGAGCAGTACTTC
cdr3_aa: CASSPQGPYEQYF

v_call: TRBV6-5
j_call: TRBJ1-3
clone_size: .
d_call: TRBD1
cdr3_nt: TGTGCCAGCAGTTACTCGCGGGGACAGGTGTTTAACATATATTTT
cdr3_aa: CASSYSRGQVFNIYF

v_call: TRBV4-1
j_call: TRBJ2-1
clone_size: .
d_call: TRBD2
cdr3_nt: TGCGCCAGCAGCCACTTCGGGAGGGCCAACTACAATGAGCAGTTCTTC
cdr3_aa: CASSHFGRANYNEQFF

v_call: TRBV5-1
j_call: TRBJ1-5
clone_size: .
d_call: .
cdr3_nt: TGCGCCAGCAGCTTGGGGACGGGAAATAGCAATCAGCCCCAGCATTTT
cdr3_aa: CASSLGTGNSNQPQHF

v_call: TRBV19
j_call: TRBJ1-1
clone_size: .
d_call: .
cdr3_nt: TGTGCCAGTAGTTTCCTTGAGGGGGGCACTGAAGCTTTCTTT
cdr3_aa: CASSFLEGGTEAFF

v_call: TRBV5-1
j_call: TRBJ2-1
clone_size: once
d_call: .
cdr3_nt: TGCGCCAGCAGCTTGTCGGCCCACAATGAGCAGTTCTTC
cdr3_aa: CASSLSAHNEQFF

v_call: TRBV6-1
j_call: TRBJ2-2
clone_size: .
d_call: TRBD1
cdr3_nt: TGTGCCAGCAGTGAATGGGACAGGGGAAAGAACACCGGGGAGCTGTTTTTT
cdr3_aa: CASSEWDRGKNTGELFF

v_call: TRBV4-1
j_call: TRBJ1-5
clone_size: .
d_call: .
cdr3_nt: TGCGCCAGCAGCCAAGACCCCCGGGCGAATCAGCCCCAGCATTTT
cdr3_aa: CASSQDPRANQPQHF

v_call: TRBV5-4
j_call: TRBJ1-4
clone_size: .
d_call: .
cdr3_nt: TGTGCCAGCAGCCAACAGGACAGACGTAATGGGGAACTGTTTTTT
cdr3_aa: CASSQQDRRNGELFF

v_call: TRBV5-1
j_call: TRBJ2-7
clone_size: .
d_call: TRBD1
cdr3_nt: TGCGCCAGCAGCTTCAGCCTACAGGGGACAACCTACGAGCAGTACTTC
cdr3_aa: CASSFSLQGTTYEQYF